The entry that follows covers one T cell receptor (beta chain) sequence. Patients in Seattle were enrolled during active infection, then followed longitudinally. Germline V gene sequence: CDR1 SGHNT, CDR2 YYREEE (reference sequence). V gave up 3 bases and J gave up 4 bases; unmatched junction bases: 8. This CDR3 has 15 amino acids. The assay was immunoSEQ multiplex PCR, and TCRdb's table has in-frame clones only and misses some. The sample shows over 250,000 clones, 91% of them seen only once. The sample belongs to a study of blood T cell repertoires in COVID-19. V gene TRBV5-4 combines with J gene TRBJ2-5; 8 bases are shared with TRBD1. This receptor was obtained from a woman aged 25-40 years with COVID-19, enrolled during active disease. Sequenced input: peripheral blood. CDR3 sequence reads: CASSWKSGGGETQYF. The DNA for the CDR3 is TGTGCCAGCAGCTGGAAATCAGGGGGCGGAGAGACCCAGTACTTC.